Listed below are T cell receptor beta chains from one sample, sequenced in a study of CD8 T cells in ankylosing spondylitis. TCRdb fed the 5' RACE reads into MiXCR, producing one record per CDR3 protein. The table lists just under 550,000 distinct CDR3 sequences, about 12% of them singletons, with under 7.5% in the top ten. The sequencing input was blood, either unsorted or a sorted T cell fraction (not recorded which). Source of these receptors: a male donor with ankylosing spondylitis. Both conserved end residues are part of each CDR3. The order of the fields is CDR3 DNA, CDR3 protein, clone size, J gene, V gene, D gene. D genes are given only for firm matches. Only some rows state a clone size, as once, few, many or a class for expanded clones.

CDR3 DNA: TGCGCCAGCAGCTTCGGGGACAGGAGCACAGATACGCAGTATTTT
CDR3 protein: CASSFGDRSTDTQYF
clone size: many
J gene: TRBJ2-3
V gene: TRBV5-1
D gene: TRBD1

CDR3 DNA: TGTGCCAGCAGCCCAGCCCGGGACAGGGGGCTTTGGCGTGCCACCGGGGAGCTGTTTTTT
CDR3 protein: CASSPARDRGLWRATGELFF
clone size: few
J gene: TRBJ2-2
V gene: TRBV11-1
D gene: TRBD1

CDR3 DNA: TGTGCCAGCAGCGTGGACGTCGGGAACTCCTACAATGAGCAGTTCTTC
CDR3 protein: CASSVDVGNSYNEQFF
clone size: few
J gene: TRBJ2-1
V gene: TRBV9
D gene: -

CDR3 DNA: TGCGCCAGCAAGTTTAGCGGGAGTTCATGGAATGAGCAGTTCTTC
CDR3 protein: CASKFSGSSWNEQFF
clone size: few
J gene: TRBJ2-1
V gene: TRBV5-1
D gene: TRBD2

CDR3 DNA: TGCGCCAGCTCCCTTTGGCGGCCAGAAGAGACCCAGTACTTC
CDR3 protein: CASSLWRPEETQYF
clone size: few
J gene: TRBJ2-5
V gene: TRBV5-1
D gene: -

CDR3 DNA: TGTGCCAGCAGCTCAGACAGGATCTTATACAATGAGCAGTTCTTC
CDR3 protein: CASSSDRILYNEQFF
clone size: -
J gene: TRBJ2-1
V gene: TRBV11-2
D gene: -

CDR3 DNA: TGCGCCAGCGGGGACGGGGACACTGAAGCTTTCTTT
CDR3 protein: CASGDGDTEAFF
clone size: few
J gene: TRBJ1-1
V gene: TRBV5-1
D gene: -

CDR3 DNA: TGTGCCAGCAGCTCAAGGCAGGGAGTAAGGGATGAGCAGTTCTTC
CDR3 protein: CASSSRQGVRDEQFF
clone size: -
J gene: TRBJ2-1
V gene: TRBV11-3
D gene: -

CDR3 DNA: TGTGCCAGCAACGTTAGGTCCTTAGAGACCCAGTACTTC
CDR3 protein: CASNVRSLETQYF
clone size: -
J gene: TRBJ2-5
V gene: TRBV11-2
D gene: -

CDR3 DNA: TGCAGTGCAAGGACTAGCGGGATTCTCCTGAATACGCAGTATTTT
CDR3 protein: CSARTSGILLNTQYF
clone size: few
J gene: TRBJ2-3
V gene: TRBV20-1
D gene: TRBD2

CDR3 DNA: TGCAGTGCCCCGGGATACACAGATACGCAGTATTTT
CDR3 protein: CSAPGYTDTQYF
clone size: few
J gene: TRBJ2-3
V gene: TRBV20-1
D gene: -

CDR3 DNA: TGCGCCAGCAGCCAAGTGATCGGCGGAGGGGACGAGCAGTTCTTC
CDR3 protein: CASSQVIGGGDEQFF
clone size: few
J gene: TRBJ2-1
V gene: TRBV4-1
D gene: -

CDR3 DNA: TGTGCCAGCACACTAGCGGGAGACTCCTACGAGCAGTACTTC
CDR3 protein: CASTLAGDSYEQYF
clone size: -
J gene: TRBJ2-7
V gene: TRBV14
D gene: TRBD2

CDR3 DNA: TGTGCCATTCGCCACCCTCAGGGCATCAACGAGCAGTACTTC
CDR3 protein: CAIRHPQGINEQYF
clone size: many
J gene: TRBJ2-7
V gene: TRBV10-3
D gene: -

CDR3 DNA: TGCGCCAGCAGCCCAGGACAGGGTGGTACGAATGAGCAGTTCTTC
CDR3 protein: CASSPGQGGTNEQFF
clone size: -
J gene: TRBJ2-1
V gene: TRBV5-1
D gene: TRBD1

CDR3 DNA: TGTGCCAGCAGCCCGTGGGACAGAGTCTACGAGCAGTACTTC
CDR3 protein: CASSPWDRVYEQYF
clone size: few
J gene: TRBJ2-7
V gene: TRBV7-9
D gene: TRBD1